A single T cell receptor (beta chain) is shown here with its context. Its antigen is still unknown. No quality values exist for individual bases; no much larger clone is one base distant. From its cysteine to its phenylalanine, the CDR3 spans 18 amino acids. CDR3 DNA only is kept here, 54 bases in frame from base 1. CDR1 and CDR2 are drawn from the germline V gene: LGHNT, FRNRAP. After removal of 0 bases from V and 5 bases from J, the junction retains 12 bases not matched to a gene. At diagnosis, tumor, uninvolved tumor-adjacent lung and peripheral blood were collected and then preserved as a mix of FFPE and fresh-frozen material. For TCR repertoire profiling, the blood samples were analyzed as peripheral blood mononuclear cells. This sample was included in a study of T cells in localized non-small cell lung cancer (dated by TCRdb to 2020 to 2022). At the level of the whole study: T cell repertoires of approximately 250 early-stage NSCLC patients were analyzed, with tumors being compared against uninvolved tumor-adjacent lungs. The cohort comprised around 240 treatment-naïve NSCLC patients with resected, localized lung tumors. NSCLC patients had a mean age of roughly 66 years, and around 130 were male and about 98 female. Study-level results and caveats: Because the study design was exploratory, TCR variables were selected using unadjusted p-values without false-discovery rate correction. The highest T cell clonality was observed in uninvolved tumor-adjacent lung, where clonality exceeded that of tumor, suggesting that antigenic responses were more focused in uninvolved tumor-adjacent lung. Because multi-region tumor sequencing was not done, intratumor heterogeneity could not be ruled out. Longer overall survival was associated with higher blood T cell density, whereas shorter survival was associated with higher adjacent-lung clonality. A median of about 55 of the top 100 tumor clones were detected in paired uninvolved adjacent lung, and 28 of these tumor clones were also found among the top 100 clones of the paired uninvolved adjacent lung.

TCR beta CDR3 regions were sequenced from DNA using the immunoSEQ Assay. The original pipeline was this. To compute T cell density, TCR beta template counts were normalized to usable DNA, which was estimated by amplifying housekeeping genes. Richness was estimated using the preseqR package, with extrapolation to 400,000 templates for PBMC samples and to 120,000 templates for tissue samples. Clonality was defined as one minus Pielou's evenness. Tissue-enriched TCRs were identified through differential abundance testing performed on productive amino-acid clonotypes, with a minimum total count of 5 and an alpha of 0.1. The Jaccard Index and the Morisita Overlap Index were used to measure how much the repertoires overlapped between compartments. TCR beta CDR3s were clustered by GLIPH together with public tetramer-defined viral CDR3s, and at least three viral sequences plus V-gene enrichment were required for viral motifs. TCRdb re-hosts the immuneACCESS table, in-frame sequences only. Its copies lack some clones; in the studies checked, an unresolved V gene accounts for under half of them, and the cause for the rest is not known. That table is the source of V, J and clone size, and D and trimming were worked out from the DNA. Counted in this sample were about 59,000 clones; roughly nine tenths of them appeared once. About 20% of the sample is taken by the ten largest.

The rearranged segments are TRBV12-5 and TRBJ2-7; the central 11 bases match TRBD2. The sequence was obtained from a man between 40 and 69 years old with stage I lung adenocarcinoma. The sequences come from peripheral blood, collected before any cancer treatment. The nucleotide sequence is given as TGTGCTAGTGGTTTGGTACTAGCGGGAGCTGGTAGTCACCACGAGCAGTACTTC. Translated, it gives CASGLVLAGAGSHHEQYF.